This TCR beta chain was recovered during a study of CD8 T cells in ankylosing spondylitis. Study-level findings and limits: According to the report, clones linked to the disease were significantly enriched in matched synovial fluid samples taken from ankylosing spondylitis patients.

This clonotype was detected only a few times. Its antigen is as yet unknown. CDR3 length: 17 residues. Germline V gene data show CDR1 as LGHNA and CDR2 as YNFKEQ. The junction had 5 bases not matched to a gene; V was cut back by 0 bases and J by 2 bases. TCRdb re-called the 5' RACE reads with MiXCR, one entry per CDR3 protein. Of about 340,000 distinct CDR3 sequences in the sample, about 15% were seen once. The sample consisted of blood, either unsorted or a sorted T cell fraction (not recorded which). The TCR originated in a male donor with ankylosing spondylitis or in good health (not recorded which). The chain couples TRBV4-2 to TRBJ1-3, with 9 bases aligning to TRBD1. The DNA of the CDR3 is TGTGCCAGCAGCCAAGAGTCCACAGGGGGCCCTGGAAACACCATATATTTT. Translating it yields CASSQESTGGPGNTIYF.